These 5 T cell receptor beta chains originate from one sample sequenced in a study of regulatory T cells in long-lasting Graves disease. CDR3 regions were amplified by Arm-PCR using iRepertoire HTBI primers to build TCR beta libraries. TCRdb processed the multiplex PCR reads anew with MiXCR; each CDR3 protein has one entry. The sample lists roughly 500,000 distinct CDR3 sequences; 12% were seen once. The sample's time point: newly diagnosed GD, antithyroid drugs for less than 3 months. RNA isolated from PBMCs was used to make the TCR library. These same records also appear under a second study, on T cells in Graves' hyperthyroidism and ophthalmopathy.

This specimen was peripheral blood mononuclear cells (PBMCs), taken at new diagnosis, from a patient treated with antithyroid drugs. The receptors come from a woman aged 25 to 39 with Graves disease.

This clonotype was counted only a few times. The chain joins TRBV19 to TRBJ1-5; a weak D match, TRBD1 (6 bases). CDR3 size: 13 residues. Trimming stripped 7 bases from V and 4 bases from J, with 11 bases between. Germline-derived CDR1 and CDR2 are LNHDA and SQIVND (reference sequence). The CDR3 protein is CASNGQNNQPQHF. The CDR3 bases are TGTGCCAGTAATGGACAGAATAATCAGCCCCAGCATTTT.

This clonotype was recorded at least ten times. The V and J genes are TRBV28 and TRBJ2-3; perhaps D is TRBD1 or TRBD2 (5 bases each). The CDR3 is made up of 16 amino acids. With 8 bases removed from V and 2 bases from J, the gap between germline ends came to 20 bases. Germline V gene lookup returns CDR1 MDHEN and CDR2 SYDVKM. The CDR3 sequence is CASAQPRGRSTDTQYF. In DNA form, the CDR3 reads TGTGCCAGCGCTCAACCGAGGGGTAGGTCCACAGATACGCAGTATTTT.

Ten or more counts support this clonotype. The chain recombines TRBV20-1 with TRBJ2-7; 7 bases are shared with TRBD2. The J segment lost 2 bases and the V segment lost 1 base, leaving 14 bases of the junction unmatched. The CDR3 extends over 17 amino acids. Per the germline V gene, CDR1 is DFQATT and CDR2 is SNEGSKA (reference sequence). CDR3 sequence reads: CSARVPSGTPFTYEQYF. CDR3 sequence (DNA): TGCAGTGCTAGAGTCCCTAGCGGCACACCCTTTACCTACGAGCAGTACTTC.

This clonotype was found many times. This rearrangement joins TRBV10-2 to TRBJ1-1; 10 bases agree with TRBD1. Per germline, CDR1 WSHSY and CDR2 SAAADI. V lost 6 bases and J lost 5; bases outside the gene matches: 15. The CDR3 covers 17 residues. This CDR3 is CASSLPPGQGLRTEAFF. CDR3 bases: TGCGCCAGCAGCCTACCCCCGGGACAGGGGCTGCGTACTGAAGCTTTCTTT.

This clonotype was counted only a few times. This sequence joins TRBV6-2 or TRBV6-3 and TRBJ2-2, with TRBD1 identical over 8 bases. V dropped 2 bases and J dropped 1; count of bases not matched to a gene: 0. Germline assignment: CDR1 MNHEY and CDR2 SVGEGT. CDR3 size: 15 residues. In DNA, the CDR3 is TGTGCCAGCAGTTACACAGGGGGGAACACCGGGGAGCTGTTTTTT. Its translation: CASSYTGGNTGELFF.